This passage covers 30 T cell receptor beta chains from one sample sequenced in a study of PD-L1 blockade in urothelial cancer. Sequenced by immunoSEQ multiplex PCR; TCRdb stores in-frame clones only, minus some. Of 20,000 to 25,000 clones in the sample, 90% to 95% were seen once. Time point reported: peripheral blood 6 weeks after treatment start. Material: PBMCs, obtained around atezolizumab (anti-PD-L1) treatment. The receptors shown here come from a woman aged 55-70 years with urothelial cancer.

The genes are TRBV5-8 and TRBJ2-1; 11 bases align to TRBD2. The CDR3 length is 16 residues. Trimming took 4 bases from V and 5 from J; bases not matched to a gene: 8. The V gene's germline CDR1 is SGHTS and CDR2 YDEGEE. In DNA form, the CDR3 reads TGTGCCAGCAGCGACCCGGGACTAGCGGTTAACAATGAGCAGTTCTTC. Its translation: CASSDPGLAVNNEQFF.

This rearrangement joins TRBV4-1 to TRBJ1-1; 9 bases match TRBD1. This CDR3 comprises 19 residues. V was clipped by 1 base and J by 3 bases; unmatched bases: 15. From germline, CDR1 is MGHRA and CDR2 YSYEKL. The DNA for the CDR3 is TGCGCCAGCAGCCAAGTTAAGTCAACATGGGGACAGGGTCACACTGAAGCTTTCTTT. Its protein product is CASSQVKSTWGQGHTEAFF.

As concerns this clone: At one end the junction does not follow the germline gene, possibly because of a read error. The V gene is TRBV28, the J gene TRBJ2-5; the match to TRBD1 covers 9 bases. The CDR3 runs to 16 residues. Germline V gene lookup returns CDR1 MDHEN and CDR2 SYDVKM. The CDR3 spells CAGRYRTGAYQETQYF. The CDR3 DNA sequence: TGTGCCGGCAGGTACAGGACAGGGGCCTACCAAGAGACCCAGTACTTC.

The chain recombines TRBV4-1 with TRBJ2-3, with TRBD2 identical over 7 bases. CDR3 length: 18 residues. Germline values: CDR1 MGHRA, CDR2 YSYEKL. V shed 3 bases, J shed 6 bases, and the junction held 18 bases outside the gene matches. The DNA for the CDR3 is TGCGCCAGCAGCCACGACCTACTCACTAGCGCCCAAGTGGATACGCAGTATTTT. Protein product: CASSHDLLTSAQVDTQYF.

This clone was detected once. V usage is TRBV19 and J usage is TRBJ1-2; D is uncertain. Trimming left V 3 bases short and J 4 bases short, with 12 bases between. Germline V gene data show CDR1 as LNHDA and CDR2 as SQIVND (reference sequence). There are 14 residues in the CDR3. The CDR3 DNA follows: TGTGCCAGTAGTATTACGCAGTACCCCTATGGCTACACCTTC. Its protein is CASSITQYPYGYTF.

The sample holds one count of this clone. This chain links TRBV7-6 with TRBJ2-1; 8 positions match TRBD2. Germline values: CDR1 SGHVS, CDR2 FNYEAQ. Trimming cost V 5 bases and J 6 bases; bases outside gene matches: 9. CDR3 size: 15 residues. The DNA for the CDR3 is TGTGCCAGCAGCCCGAGGGTTACTAGCGGCAATGAGCAGTTCTTC. The encoded protein is CASSPRVTSGNEQFF.

The J gene is TRBJ2-7, the V gene TRBV5-1, with D tentatively TRBD2 (6 bases). CDR3 size: 15 residues. V gave up 0 bases and J gave up 0 bases, with 10 bases separating them. The V gene's germline CDR1 is SGHRS and CDR2 YFSETQ. As DNA, the CDR3 is TGCGCCAGCAGCTTGGGGGGACTCTCCTCCTACGAGCAGTACTTC. Translation: CASSLGGLSSYEQYF. Full variable domain (rest looked up from reference TRBV5-1 and TRBJ2-7): KAGVTQTPRYLIKTRGQQVTLSCSPISGHRSVSWYQQTPGQGLQFLFEYFSETQRNKGNFPGRFSGRQFSNSRSEMNVSTLELGDSALYLCASSLGGLSSYEQYFGPGTRLTVT.

This chain links TRBV6-1 with TRBJ1-4, with D possibly TRBD1 on 6 matching bases. Germline CDR1 and CDR2: MNHNS and SASEGT. Trimming removed 3 bases from V and 7 bases from J, with 12 bases in between. This CDR3 has 14 amino acids. CDR3 protein: CASSDLGAGEKLFF. Here the CDR3 DNA reads TGTGCCAGCAGTGACTTGGGGGCTGGTGAAAAACTGTTTTTT.

The chain is built from TRBV5-4 and TRBJ2-1; 7 bases match TRBD1. From germline, CDR1 is SGHNT and CDR2 YYREEE (reference sequence). Trimming cost V 1 base and J 4 bases; bases outside gene matches: 5. The CDR3 spans 15 residues. The CDR3 nucleotides are TGTGCCAGCAGCTTGCCGGGACAGACGTACAATGAGCAGTTCTTC. It is translated as CASSLPGQTYNEQFF.

The V and J genes are TRBV2 and TRBJ2-7; 10 bases are a match to TRBD2. Germline values: CDR1 SNHLY, CDR2 FYNNEI. The CDR3 runs to 14 residues. The trim removed 6 bases at V and 7 bases at J, leaving 9 bases unmatched. The CDR3 nucleotides read TGTGCCAGCAGCAGAGCGGGAGGGCCGGGTGAGCAGTACTTC. Amino acid sequence: CASSRAGGPGEQYF.

The table lists this clone with a count of one. This rearrangement joins TRBV5-6 to TRBJ1-3; possibly TRBD1 for D (5 bases). CDR1 SGHDT and CDR2 YYEEEE come from the germline V gene. This CDR3 is built from 17 residues. The germline V and J ends were trimmed by 6 bases and 0 bases, with 19 bases remaining between them. This chain's CDR3 is CASTDGQGHRSGNTIYF. The CDR3 region has the DNA TGTGCCAGCACCGACGGACAAGGACACCGCTCTGGAAACACCATATATTTT. Full variable domain (remainder filled in from reference TRBV5-6 and TRBJ1-3): DAGVTQSPTHLIKTRGQQVTLRCSPKSGHDTVSWYQQALGQGPQFIFQYYEEEERQRGNFPDRFSGHQFPNYSSELNVNALLLGDSALYLCASTDGQGHRSGNTIYFGEGSWLTVV.

Only one count was recorded for this clone. V and J are TRBV6-5 and TRBJ2-3, with D maybe TRBD2 (7 bases). The CDR3 sequence is 15 residues long. V was shortened by 4 bases and J by 1 base, with 12 bases between the two germline ends. CDR1 and CDR2 from the germline V gene are MNHEY and SVGAGI. Written as DNA, the CDR3 is TGTGCCAGCAGTTCCGCGGGGGCTGGCACAGATACGCAGTATTTT. Its protein product is CASSSAGAGTDTQYF.

The V call is TRBV12-5, the J call TRBJ2-3; D is uncertain. CDR3 length: 16 residues. CDR1 LGHNT and CDR2 FRNRAP come from the germline V gene. Trimming took off 1 base at V and 4 bases at J, with 15 bases between the two ends. The CDR3 DNA reads TGTGCTAGTGGTTTGGATGCAACCCCCCCGGCAGATACGCAGTATTTT. Translated, it gives CASGLDATPPADTQYF.

The rearrangement uses TRBV19 and TRBJ1-5; 9 bases match TRBD1. With 3 bases clipped from V and 3 bases from J, the junction kept 3 bases outside the gene matches. Germline CDR1 reads LNHDA; CDR2 reads SQIVND (reference sequence). There are 15 residues in the CDR3. The CDR3 coding sequence is TGTGCCAGTAGTATGGACAGGGGCAACAATCAGCCCCAGCATTTT. This encodes CASSMDRGNNQPQHF. The full variable domain, rest sourced from reference TRBV19 and TRBJ1-5, is DGGITQSPKYLFRKEGQNVTLSCEQNLNHDAMYWYRQDPGQGLRLIYYSQIVNDFQKGDIAEGYSVSREKKESFPLTVTSAQKNPTAFYLCASSMDRGNNQPQHFGDGTRLSIL.

A single count supports this clone. The chain couples TRBV5-1 to TRBJ2-1; 13 bases are a match to TRBD2. This CDR3 region has 17 residues. Germline assignment: CDR1 SGHRS and CDR2 YFSETQ. Trimming at V came to 0 bases and at J to 3 bases, leaving 3 bases not matched to a gene. CDR3 sequence reads: CASSLAGTSGIYNEQFF. The DNA for the CDR3 is TGCGCCAGCAGCTTGGCCGGGACTAGCGGGATCTACAATGAGCAGTTCTTC.

The J gene is TRBJ2-7, the V gene TRBV19; 10 bases line up with TRBD1. Germline CDR1 LNHDA, CDR2 SQIVND (reference sequence). The CDR3 spans 14 residues. With 5 bases clipped from V and 3 bases from J, the junction kept 4 bases outside the gene matches. In nucleotides, the CDR3 is TGTGCCAGTAGTCGGGACAGGGGAGACTACGAGCAGTACTTC. Its protein product is CASSRDRGDYEQYF.

The V and J genes are TRBV6-5 and TRBJ2-7; D is possibly TRBD1 (6 bases). Germline values: CDR1 MNHEY, CDR2 SVGAGI. V was cut by 8 bases and J by 3 bases, with 11 bases left in between. The CDR3 sequence is 12 residues long. The CDR3 DNA reads as TGTGCCAGCGGACGGACAGTCTACGAGCAGTACTTC. Protein: CASGRTVYEQYF.

V and J are TRBV4-1 and TRBJ2-7; 8 bases agree with TRBD1. Germline-derived CDR1 and CDR2 are MGHRA and YSYEKL. J lost 0 bases, V lost 4 bases, and 20 bases had no gene match. The length of the CDR3 is 20 residues. The CDR3 loop is CASSRTVGTGVRFGSYEQYF. CDR3 DNA sequence: TGCGCCAGCAGCCGTACCGTCGGGACAGGAGTAAGGTTCGGCTCCTACGAGCAGTACTTC.

V gene TRBV7-2 combines with J gene TRBJ2-1; D perhaps matches TRBD2 (7 bases). CDR1 is SGHTA, CDR2 FQGNSA, per germline. The ends were cut back, 5 bases at V and 4 bases at J, with 15 bases in the middle. CDR3 length: 15 residues. The CDR3 loop is CASSPEGRGYNEQFF. The CDR3 DNA is TGTGCCAGCAGCCCCGAGGGGAGGGGGTACAATGAGCAGTTCTTC.

The chain joins TRBV7-6 to TRBJ2-7; D remains ambiguous. The germline V gene encodes CDR1 SGHVS and CDR2 FNYEAQ. V lost 5 bases, J lost 6 bases, and 23 bases lay in between. CDR3 size: 16 residues. CDR3 amino acids: CASSRVIGQTPLEQYF. The CDR3 DNA reads as TGTGCCAGCAGCCGGGTCATTGGTCAGACTCCTCTCGAGCAGTACTTC. The entire variable domain, with the rest obtained from reference TRBV7-6 and TRBJ2-7, is as follows: GAGVSQSPRYKVTKRGQDVALRCDPISGHVSLYWYRQALGQGPEFLTYFNYEAQQDKSGLPNDRFSAERPEGSISTLTIQRTEQRDSAMYRCASSRVIGQTPLEQYFGPGTRLTVT.

V is TRBV7-8 and J is TRBJ2-2; 10 bases map to TRBD2. With 5 bases clipped from V and 4 bases from J, the junction kept 7 bases outside the gene matches. Germline V lookup: CDR1 SGHVS, CDR2 FQNEAQ. This CDR3 has 16 residues. CDR3: CASSTQAGGGTGELFF. Here the CDR3 DNA reads TGTGCCAGCAGCACCCAAGCGGGAGGGGGCACCGGGGAGCTGTTTTTT. The full variable domain, its missing parts supplied by reference TRBV7-8 and TRBJ2-2, is GAGVSQSPRYKVAKRGQDVALRCDPISGHVSLFWYQQALGQGPEFLTYFQNEAQLDKSGLPSDRFFAERPEGSVSTLKIQRTQQEDSAVYLCASSTQAGGGTGELFFGEGSRLTVL.

The chain joins TRBV7-6 to TRBJ2-3; 12 bases fit TRBD2. The trim removed 10 bases at V and 5 bases at J, leaving 13 bases unmatched. The length of the CDR3 is 16 residues. The germline V gene encodes CDR1 SGHVS and CDR2 FNYEAQ. CDR3 sequence (DNA): TGTGCCACCACCAAGCGACTAGCGGGGGATGTAGATACGCAGTATTTT. Translation: CATTKRLAGDVDTQYF.

The rearrangement links TRBV2 to TRBJ2-2, with TRBD2 identical over 10 bases. The CDR3 is made up of 16 amino acids. The ends lost 8 bases at V and 0 bases at J; junction bases unmatched: 6. The germline CDR1 and CDR2 sequences are SNHLY and FYNNEI. The CDR3 protein is CASRSGRTTNTGELFF. CDR3 sequence (DNA): TGTGCCAGCCGTAGCGGGAGGACAACGAACACCGGGGAGCTGTTTTTT. Combining the CDR3 with reference TRBV2 and TRBJ2-2 gives the whole variable domain EPEVTQTPSHQVTQMGQEVILRCVPISNHLYFYWYRQILGQKVEFLVSFYNNEISEKSEIFDDQFSVERPDGSNFTLKIRSTKLEDSAMYFCASRSGRTTNTGELFFGEGSRLTVL.

The V call is TRBV4-1, the J call TRBJ2-1; maybe TRBD2 (6 bases). Trimming removed 3 bases from V and 0 bases from J, with 12 bases in between. CDR1 MGHRA and CDR2 YSYEKL come from the germline V gene. The CDR3 is 16 residues long. The CDR3 nucleotides read TGCGCCAGCAGCCAGGCCGGGAGTGTCTCCTACAATGAGCAGTTCTTC. This encodes CASSQAGSVSYNEQFF.

This chain connects TRBV19 to TRBJ2-1; D is possibly TRBD2 (5 bases). The V end was cut by 4 bases, the J end by 1 base, with 11 bases between. Germline lookup yields CDR1 LNHDA and CDR2 SQIVND (reference sequence). The CDR3 covers 15 residues. CDR3 sequence: CASSRAGNSYNEQFF. DNA for the CDR3: TGTGCCAGTAGTAGGGCCGGGAATTCCTACAATGAGCAGTTCTTC. The full variable domain, its missing parts supplied by reference TRBV19 and TRBJ2-1, is DGGITQSPKYLFRKEGQNVTLSCEQNLNHDAMYWYRQDPGQGLRLIYYSQIVNDFQKGDIAEGYSVSREKKESFPLTVTSAQKNPTAFYLCASSRAGNSYNEQFFGPGTRLTVL.

The chain joins TRBV7-3 to TRBJ2-1, with D perhaps matching TRBD1 (6 bases). V dropped 5 bases and J dropped 8 bases, with 19 bases sitting between them. The CDR3 contains 15 residues. The germline CDR1 and CDR2 sequences are SGHTA and FQGTGA. CDR3 in amino acids: CASSHRLTKGDEQFF. In nucleotides, the CDR3 is TGTGCCAGCAGCCACCGACTAACTAAGGGGGATGAGCAGTTCTTC.

V gene TRBV9 combines with J gene TRBJ2-1; 9 positions agree with TRBD2. Per germline, CDR1 SGDLS and CDR2 YYNGEE. The CDR3 runs 17 residues. V dropped 3 bases and J dropped 1; count of bases not matched to a gene: 8. CDR3 sequence: CASSAYSTSGSYNEQFF. CDR3 in DNA: TGTGCCAGCAGCGCCTATTCGACTAGCGGATCCTACAATGAGCAGTTCTTC.

V is TRBV28 and J is TRBJ2-2; D is uncertain. Germline CDR1 is MDHEN and CDR2 is SYDVKM. This CDR3 spans 12 amino acids. V lost 6 bases, J lost 5 bases, and 7 bases lay in between. The CDR3 reads CASRRETGELFF. CDR3 DNA: TGTGCCAGCAGGCGAGAAACCGGGGAGCTGTTTTTT.

The chain recombines TRBV5-6 with TRBJ1-2; D unclear. V lost 4 bases and J lost 0, with 19 bases in between. This CDR3 comprises 17 residues. CDR1 is SGHDT, CDR2 YYEEEE, per germline. The CDR3 region is CASSPRFRGSPNYGYTF. The CDR3 DNA sequence: TGTGCCAGCAGCCCCCGGTTCCGGGGTTCTCCTAACTATGGCTACACCTTC. The full variable domain, completed using reference TRBV5-6 and TRBJ1-2, is DAGVTQSPTHLIKTRGQQVTLRCSPKSGHDTVSWYQQALGQGPQFIFQYYEEEERQRGNFPDRFSGHQFPNYSSELNVNALLLGDSALYLCASSPRFRGSPNYGYTFGSGTRLTVV.

The J gene is TRBJ1-1, the V gene TRBV10-1; possible D gene TRBD1, 5 bases. CDR1 and CDR2 (germline): WNHNN, SYGVQD (reference sequence). The CDR3 runs to 16 residues. Trimming shortened V by 5 bases and J by 1 base, and 17 bases separated the two germline ends. The CDR3 sequence is CASSSGTAQENTEAFF. The CDR3 bases are TGCGCCAGCAGTAGCGGGACGGCACAGGAGAACACTGAAGCTTTCTTT.